This T cell receptor (beta chain) derives from a study of CD8 T cells in Susac syndrome. Reverse transcription of 0.5 to 1 ug RNA was performed with random hexamers. TCRdb processed the immunoSEQ multiplex PCR reads anew with MiXCR; each CDR3 protein has one entry. Of around 300,000 distinct CDR3 sequences listed, roughly 85% are singletons. Trimming stripped 5 bases from V and 7 bases from J, with 9 bases between. The CDR3 spans 11 residues. Germline V gene lookup returns CDR1 MDHEN and CDR2 SYDVKM. This rearrangement joins TRBV28 to TRBJ2-7; D is undetermined. This receptor was taken from a human donor with multiple sclerosis. The sequencing sample was made of CD8+ T cells from PBMCs. The CDR3 is CASSPLREQYF. As DNA, the CDR3 is TGTGCCAGCAGTCCCCTTAGGGAGCAGTACTTC.